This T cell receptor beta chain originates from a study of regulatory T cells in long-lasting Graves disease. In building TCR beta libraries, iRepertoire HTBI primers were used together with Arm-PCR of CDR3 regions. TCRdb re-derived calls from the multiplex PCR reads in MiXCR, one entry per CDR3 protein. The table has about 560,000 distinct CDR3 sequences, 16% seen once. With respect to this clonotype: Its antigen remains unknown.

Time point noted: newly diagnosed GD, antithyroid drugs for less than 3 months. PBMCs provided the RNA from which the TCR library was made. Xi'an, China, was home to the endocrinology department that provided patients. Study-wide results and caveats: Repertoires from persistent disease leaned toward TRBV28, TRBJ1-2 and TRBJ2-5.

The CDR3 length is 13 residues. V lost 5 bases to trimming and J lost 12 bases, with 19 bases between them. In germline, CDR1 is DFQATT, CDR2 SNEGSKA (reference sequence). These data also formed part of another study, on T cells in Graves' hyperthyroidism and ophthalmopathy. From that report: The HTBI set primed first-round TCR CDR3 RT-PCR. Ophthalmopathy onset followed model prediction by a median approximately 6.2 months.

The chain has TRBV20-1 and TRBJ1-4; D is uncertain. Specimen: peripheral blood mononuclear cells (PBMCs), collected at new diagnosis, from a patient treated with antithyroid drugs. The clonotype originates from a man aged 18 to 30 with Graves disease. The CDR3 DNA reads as TGCAGTGCTGAAGACCAAGGTACCATCGAACTGTTTTTT. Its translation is CSAEDQGTIELFF.